The T cell receptor (beta chain) described here comes from a study of post-analysis software for immune sequencing data (dated by TCRdb to the mid-2010s). About the study as a whole: Recorded disease courses included relapsing-remitting, secondary progressive and progressive-relapsing multiple sclerosis, with some patients lacking subtype annotation. The patient repertoires were set against ten to eleven previously published healthy control repertoires from donors whose ages ranged from roughly 6 to 27 years. A subset of samples was prepared in parallel using single-end sample barcoding, then pooled and co-amplified after Illumina adapter ligation. The paper's findings and limits, for the study overall: Normalized Chao1 diversity was significantly lower in multiple sclerosis patients than controls, suggesting substantial peripheral T-cell clonal expansion. Roughly 5 TRBV segments, including TRBV5-6, TRBV5-1 and TRBV20-1, were significantly more frequent in patients than controls. The multiple sclerosis patient group was slightly younger than the control group. Strong co-clustering of samples prepared in the same batch was shown by direct clustering with F measure, prompting a batch-effect correction.

About this clonotype: Its target antigen remains unknown. Per-base qualities were not stored, and no clone one base away is much larger.

From the germline V gene (reference sequence), CDR1 is SEHNR and CDR2 is FQNEAQ. The CDR3 spans 14 residues, from the cysteine through the phenylalanine. CDR3 DNA is the only sequence kept; it has 42 bases, read in frame from the first base. Library prep was done by PCR. For sequencing, an Illumina HiSeq 2500 was employed. To reduce PCR and sequencing biases, unique molecular identifiers were incorporated into the TCR beta cDNA libraries. Roughly 0.5 million cDNA molecules were obtained per 1 to 10 million input T cells, so each molecule approximated one T cell. Patient libraries were prepared and sequenced with the same protocol used for the earlier healthy control dataset. Samples belonging to the same batch were prepared together, multiplexed and sequenced on a shared HiSeq lane. As for how the authors treated the data: Raw barcoded reads were processed with MIGEC, discarding single-read molecular identifier groups before consensus assembly and CDR3 extraction. Clonotype tables were post-analysed with VDJtools, and diversity was normalized by down-sampling all datasets to the smallest sample size. To correct batch-related cross-sample contamination, repertoire overlap clustering matched CDR3 amino acid sequences but not nucleotide sequences. TCRdb reprocessing: public reads trimmed at Q25 with fastp, clones called with MiXCR, in-frame beta chains kept. Rows are unified per CDR3 protein, each entry keeping the most common DNA and genes. TCRdb, not the authors, supplied the V and J calls. This sample comprises about 770,000 distinct CDR3 sequences, roughly 46% of them detected only once. The ten most abundant clones make up over 4.5% of the sample.

To demonstrate the VDJtools post-analysis software, TCR beta repertoires were profiled from the peripheral blood of roughly 14 young patients with multiple sclerosis. The multiple sclerosis patients were children and adolescents between roughly 6 and 17 years of age. The V and J segments used are TRBV7-9 and TRBJ2-5, and 10 bases in between align with TRBD2. The DNA end is a closer match to TRBJ2-7, so the J assignment may be wrong. The sequence came from a girl between 10 and 17 years old with multiple sclerosis. The specimen was blood. The CDR3 is CASSFASGSPEQYF. The DNA reads TGTGCCAGCAGCTTCGCTAGCGGGAGTCCCGAGCAGTACTTC.